A selection of T cell receptor beta chains follows, all from one sample in a study of blood T cell repertoires in COVID-19. The data were produced by immunoSEQ multiplex PCR, yet TCRdb's version contains in-frame clones alone and is incomplete. The sample records some 130,000 clones, about 80% being singletons. The material sequenced was peripheral blood. Receptors originate from a man aged 55-75 years with acute or convalescent COVID-19. Each CDR3 is given with its conserved first and last residue. Size tells how often a clone was seen (once, few, many) or the class of an expanded clone, and some rows leave it out.

v_gene	abundance	len	j_gene	CDR3aa
TRBV28	few	14	TRBJ2-7	CASSFPSGPYEQYF
TRBV2	-	13	TRBJ1-5	CATTGDSNQPQHF
TRBV29-1	-	12	TRBJ2-5	CSVVPGQETQYF
TRBV3-1/TRBV3-2	-	15	TRBJ1-2	CASSPTTGNNYGYTF
TRBV7-9	-	12	TRBJ1-1	CASSLAGVEAFF
TRBV9	once	15	TRBJ2-1	CASSPQREPWNEQFF
TRBV9	-	14	TRBJ2-2	CASSVARNTGELFF
TRBV6-5	many	14	TRBJ1-1	CASSTQGGNTEAFF
TRBV5-1	-	14	TRBJ2-3	CASSLDGVGDTQYF
TRBV29-1	-	14	TRBJ1-1	CSVRGGTLNTEAFF
TRBV14	-	14	TRBJ2-2	CASSQNYPTGELFF
TRBV6-6	-	12	TRBJ2-1	CASSVTSREQFF
TRBV29-1	-	14	TRBJ2-5	CSVGDLGSGETQYF
TRBV24-1	few	14	TRBJ1-5	CATMDSLGNQPQHF
TRBV5-1	-	16	TRBJ2-3	CASSFLAGEVADTQYF
TRBV9	-	13	TRBJ1-5	CASSVGSDQPQHF
TRBV3-1/TRBV3-2	few	19	TRBJ2-3	CASSHFGTDIQRGTDTQYF
TRBV4-3	-	15	TRBJ1-2	CASSLGTAGNYGYTF
TRBV5-1	-	14	TRBJ2-5	CASSPTAGAETQYF
TRBV9	few	13	TRBJ2-1	CASSVATGGEQFF
TRBV3-1/TRBV3-2	-	14	TRBJ2-7	CASSPSGTSYEQYF
TRBV2	-	13	TRBJ1-5	CASSAGREQPQHF